This is a list of T cell receptor beta chains from one sample in a study of cytomegalovirus exposure and HLA in healthy donors. Profiled with immunoSEQ multiplex PCR; TCRdb holds only in-frame clones, not every one. The table records 140,000 to 150,000 clones, about 73% of them present only once. The sequencing sample was made of PBMCs. Every receptor here comes from an older woman in good health and CMV-seropositive. Both conserved end residues are part of each CDR3. The order of the fields is J gene, V gene, clone size, D gene, CDR3 DNA, CDR3 protein. D genes are given only for firm matches. Only some rows state a clone size, as once, few, many or a class for expanded clones.

J gene: TRBJ2-7
V gene: TRBV18
clone size: .
D gene: TRBD2
CDR3 DNA: TGTGCCAGCTCACCCTTTTCCGGACTAGCGGGAGGGCCGGACGAGCAGTACTTC
CDR3 protein: CASSPFSGLAGGPDEQYF

J gene: TRBJ2-7
V gene: TRBV28
clone size: .
D gene: .
CDR3 DNA: TGTGCCAGCAGCTCGACAGGCCGCGCTAACTACGAGCAGTACTTC
CDR3 protein: CASSSTGRANYEQYF

J gene: TRBJ2-1
V gene: TRBV11-2
clone size: .
D gene: .
CDR3 DNA: TGTGCCAGCAGCTTAGGAGGAGCTAGCTCCTACAATGAGCAGTTCTTC
CDR3 protein: CASSLGGASSYNEQFF

J gene: TRBJ2-7
V gene: TRBV11-1
clone size: .
D gene: .
CDR3 DNA: TGTGCCAGCAGCTTATACGACGGGGGTGGCTACGAGCAGTACTTC
CDR3 protein: CASSLYDGGGYEQYF

J gene: TRBJ1-2
V gene: TRBV19
clone size: .
D gene: .
CDR3 DNA: TGTGCCAGTAGTCCTCGGGGGGGATCCGACTATGGCTACACCTTC
CDR3 protein: CASSPRGGSDYGYTF

J gene: TRBJ2-1
V gene: TRBV4-2
clone size: .
D gene: TRBD2
CDR3 DNA: TGTGCCAGCAGCCCCCGTCTAAACGCGGGAGGGCCCAATGAGCAGTTCTTC
CDR3 protein: CASSPRLNAGGPNEQFF

J gene: TRBJ2-3
V gene: TRBV4-1
clone size: .
D gene: .
CDR3 DNA: TGCGCCAGCAGCCATGTAAAACAGAGAGATGGAGATACGCAGTATTTT
CDR3 protein: CASSHVKQRDGDTQYF

J gene: TRBJ1-1
V gene: TRBV29-1
clone size: .
D gene: TRBD1
CDR3 DNA: TGCAGCGTGGGACCCGGGACAGCTAACACTGAAGCTTTCTTT
CDR3 protein: CSVGPGTANTEAFF

J gene: TRBJ2-3
V gene: TRBV30
clone size: .
D gene: .
CDR3 DNA: TGTGCCTGGAGTGTTGGTGGGGCACTGTTAGATACGCAGTATTTT
CDR3 protein: CAWSVGGALLDTQYF

J gene: TRBJ2-3
V gene: TRBV19
clone size: .
D gene: TRBD2
CDR3 DNA: TGTGCCAGTAGTCCCCTGGGACTAGCGGGCCCCACAGATACGCAGTATTTT
CDR3 protein: CASSPLGLAGPTDTQYF

J gene: TRBJ2-3
V gene: TRBV28
clone size: .
D gene: TRBD2
CDR3 DNA: TGTGCCAGCAGTCTAGCGGGGAGTAGCACAGATACGCAGTATTTT
CDR3 protein: CASSLAGSSTDTQYF

J gene: TRBJ2-7
V gene: TRBV7-9
clone size: .
D gene: .
CDR3 DNA: TGTGCCAGCACCACTAGGGATTTGCCGACCTACGAGCAGTACTTC
CDR3 protein: CASTTRDLPTYEQYF

J gene: TRBJ1-5
V gene: TRBV6-1
clone size: .
D gene: TRBD1
CDR3 DNA: TGTGCCAGCAGGAAAAGAGGGGGCCCGCCCCAGCATTTT
CDR3 protein: CASRKRGGPPQHF

J gene: TRBJ1-2
V gene: TRBV7-2
clone size: .
D gene: .
CDR3 DNA: TGTGCCAGCAGCTTAGGCCGGGGAAACTATGGCTACACCTTC
CDR3 protein: CASSLGRGNYGYTF

J gene: TRBJ1-2
V gene: TRBV30
clone size: .
D gene: .
CDR3 DNA: TGTGCCTGGAGTGTACTAAGAGGTGGCTACACCTTC
CDR3 protein: CAWSVLRGGYTF

J gene: TRBJ1-1
V gene: TRBV28
clone size: .
D gene: .
CDR3 DNA: TGTGCCAGCAGTTCGGGGGGCGGGTCGGCTGAAGCTTTCTTT
CDR3 protein: CASSSGGGSAEAFF

J gene: TRBJ2-5
V gene: TRBV5-1
clone size: .
D gene: TRBD1
CDR3 DNA: TGCGCCAGCAGCCCCGGGACAGCCCAGGAGACCCAGTACTTC
CDR3 protein: CASSPGTAQETQYF

J gene: TRBJ2-1
V gene: TRBV4-1
clone size: few
D gene: .
CDR3 DNA: TGCGCCAGCAGCCAAGAGGGGAGCTCCTACAATGAGCAGTTCTTC
CDR3 protein: CASSQEGSSYNEQFF

J gene: TRBJ2-7
V gene: TRBV15
clone size: .
D gene: .
CDR3 DNA: TGTGCCACCAGTCTAAAGGGGTACGAGCAGTACTTC
CDR3 protein: CATSLKGYEQYF

J gene: TRBJ2-1
V gene: TRBV4-2
clone size: .
D gene: TRBD2
CDR3 DNA: TGTGCCAGCAGCCAACGCCCGAGCGGGAGTGCCTACAATGAGCAGTTCTTC
CDR3 protein: CASSQRPSGSAYNEQFF

J gene: TRBJ2-3
V gene: TRBV5-1
clone size: few
D gene: TRBD2
CDR3 DNA: TGCGCCAGCAGCTCGGGACTACCCACAGATACGCAGTATTTT
CDR3 protein: CASSSGLPTDTQYF

J gene: TRBJ1-2
V gene: TRBV5-1
clone size: .
D gene: TRBD1
CDR3 DNA: TGCGCCAGCAGCTTGGGGGGACAGGGGATCCCCGGCTACACCTTC
CDR3 protein: CASSLGGQGIPGYTF

J gene: TRBJ2-1
V gene: TRBV6-5
clone size: .
D gene: TRBD2
CDR3 DNA: TGTGCCAGCAGTTACTGGACTAGCGGGAACAATGAGCAGTTCTTC
CDR3 protein: CASSYWTSGNNEQFF

J gene: TRBJ2-1
V gene: TRBV5-1
clone size: .
D gene: .
CDR3 DNA: TGCGCCAGCAGCTTGGGTAGATTCAATGAGCAGTTCTTC
CDR3 protein: CASSLGRFNEQFF

J gene: TRBJ2-1
V gene: TRBV5-1
clone size: .
D gene: .
CDR3 DNA: TGCGCCAGCAGCTTGGAGGACTCCACCTACAATGAGCAGTTCTTC
CDR3 protein: CASSLEDSTYNEQFF

J gene: TRBJ1-1
V gene: TRBV5-4
clone size: .
D gene: TRBD1
CDR3 DNA: TGTGCCAGCAGCTTGGCGGGAGACAGGGGGCTAAAAGCTTTCTTT
CDR3 protein: CASSLAGDRGLKAFF